Below are 26 T cell receptor beta chains sequenced from a single sample in a study of cytomegalovirus exposure and HLA in healthy donors. PCR primers comprised 60 Vbeta and 13 Jbeta primers. Data came from immunoSEQ multiplex PCR; TCRdb stores just in-frame clones and leaves some out. The sample yields approximately 92,000 clones, 69% seen once. The sequencing sample was made of PBMCs. The receptor set was obtained from a man aged 50 to 60 in good health and CMV-seronegative.

The chain has TRBV4-1 and TRBJ2-5; D not resolved. CDR3 length: 15 residues. The V end was cut by 1 base, the J end by 4 bases, with 13 bases between. Germline V gene lookup returns CDR1 MGHRA and CDR2 YSYEKL. The CDR3 nucleotides read TGCGCCAGCAGCCAAGTTTCCCTCCTCGGAGAGACCCAGTACTTC. Its protein product is CASSQVSLLGETQYF.

The chain combines TRBV30 with TRBJ1-4; D gene uncertain. The CDR3 sequence is 16 residues long. The germline V gene has CDR1 GTSNPN and CDR2 SVGIG (reference sequence). Deletions cut 0 bases from V and 0 bases from J, with 11 bases between. This chain's CDR3 is CAWSVPVVATNEKLFF. Here the CDR3 DNA reads TGTGCCTGGAGTGTACCGGTGGTTGCAACTAATGAAAAACTGTTTTTT.

This clone was counted only a few times. CDR3 nucleotides: TGTGCCAGCAGTGCGGGGACAGGGGCAAATCAGCCCCAGCATTTT. It yields the protein CASSAGTGANQPQHF. The chain has TRBV6-4 and TRBJ1-5; TRBD1 agrees at 10 bases. This CDR3 region has 15 residues. Germline V gene sequence: CDR1 MRHNA, CDR2 SNTAGT. V was pared by 4 bases and J by 4 bases, with 4 bases of the junction left unmatched.

This clone showed up just a few times. This sequence joins TRBV7-2 and TRBJ2-1; D is unresolved. Per germline, CDR1 SGHTA and CDR2 FQGNSA. This CDR3 has 10 amino acids. V was cut by 8 bases and J by 7 bases, with 6 bases left in between. CDR3 amino acids: CASGRNEQFF. CDR3 bases: TGTGCCAGCGGCCGTAATGAGCAGTTCTTC.

Concerning this clone: This could be a read error, since a much larger clone is one nucleotide away. The chain links TRBV25-1 to TRBJ1-1; tentative D call: TRBD1 (5 bases). Trimming took 2 bases from V and 1 from J, leaving 8 bases between them. Germline V lookup: CDR1 MGHDK, CDR2 SYGVNS. The CDR3 has 14 residues. CDR3: CASSEQGWNTEAFF. In DNA, the CDR3 is TGTGCCAGCAGTGAACAGGGTTGGAACACTGAAGCTTTCTTT.

This rearrangement joins TRBV30 to TRBJ2-3, with 12 bases that match TRBD2. The CDR3 extends over 20 amino acids. With V trimmed by 0 bases and J by 8 bases, 21 bases remained unmatched. CDR1 and CDR2 (germline): GTSNPN, SVGIG (reference sequence). CDR3 residues: CAWSVEFLLAGGPSLGTQYF. As DNA, the CDR3 is TGTGCCTGGAGTGTGGAATTTTTACTAGCGGGAGGCCCAAGTCTCGGTACGCAGTATTTT.

The chain couples TRBV5-6 to TRBJ1-1; D is unclear. The CDR3 has 12 residues. Per germline, CDR1 SGHDT and CDR2 YYEEEE. V lost 3 bases to trimming and J lost 1 base, with 4 bases between them. As DNA, the CDR3 is TGTGCCAGCAGCTACGGGAACACTGAAGCTTTCTTT. It yields the protein CASSYGNTEAFF. Using reference TRBV5-6 and TRBJ1-1 for the parts outside the CDR3, the full variable domain is DAGVTQSPTHLIKTRGQQVTLRCSPKSGHDTVSWYQQALGQGPQFIFQYYEEEERQRGNFPDRFSGHQFPNYSSELNVNALLLGDSALYLCASSYGNTEAFFGQGTRLTVV.

The chain links TRBV30 to TRBJ1-2; TRBD1 matches 8 bases. This CDR3 spans 13 amino acids. Germline CDR1 reads GTSNPN; CDR2 reads SVGIG (reference sequence). V dropped 2 bases and J dropped 2; count of bases not matched to a gene: 1. The CDR3 DNA is TGTGCCTGGAGTCGACAGGGGAACTATGGCTACACCTTC. It encodes CAWSRQGNYGYTF.

Written as DNA, the CDR3 is TGTGCCAGTAGTAGGGGGACAGGGGGCGCATGGGGGGGAAGCAATCAGCCCCAGCATTTT. It encodes CASSRGTGGAWGGSNQPQHF. J is TRBJ1-5 and V is TRBV19, with TRBD1 matching 12 bases. This CDR3 comprises 20 residues. Germline loops: CDR1 LNHDA, CDR2 SQIVND (reference sequence). The V and J ends lost 4 bases and 1 base, in that order; junction bases with no gene match: 14.

This clone was counted only a few times. The chain carries TRBV4-1 and TRBJ1-1; 7 bases match TRBD1. In germline, CDR1 is MGHRA, CDR2 YSYEKL. This CDR3 is built from 14 residues. V dropped 5 bases and J dropped 3; count of bases not matched to a gene: 6. The CDR3 nucleotides read TGCGCCAGCAGCATACAGGGGCCCCACACTGAAGCTTTCTTT. Translated, it gives CASSIQGPHTEAFF.

The chain is built from TRBV28 and TRBJ1-5; 9 bases align to TRBD1. This CDR3 contains 16 residues. Germline assignment: CDR1 MDHEN and CDR2 SYDVKM. V shed 2 bases and J 2 bases; nucleotides not matched to a gene: 4. The CDR3 sequence: CASSLGDRVRNQPQHF. The CDR3 region has the DNA TGTGCCAGCAGTTTAGGGGACAGGGTTCGCAATCAGCCCCAGCATTTT.

The rearrangement links TRBV4-2 to TRBJ2-5; TRBD1 might be the D (6 bases). This CDR3 is built from 17 residues. The V end was cut by 1 base, the J end by 4 bases, with 19 bases between. The germline V gene encodes CDR1 LGHNA and CDR2 YNFKEQ. The chain's CDR3 is CASSQGVVDRSGETQYF. DNA for the CDR3: TGTGCCAGCAGCCAAGGGGTTGTCGACAGGTCAGGAGAGACCCAGTACTTC.

The chain links TRBV7-9 to TRBJ2-5; D remains ambiguous. The CDR3 contains 14 residues. Trimming took off 3 bases at V and 5 bases at J, with 13 bases between the two ends. CDR1 and CDR2 (germline): SEHNR, FQNEAQ (reference sequence). The CDR3 DNA follows: TGTGCCAGCAGCTTTACCCCTCCTGGCGAGACCCAGTACTTC. Its protein product is CASSFTPPGETQYF.

This clone was seen once. This chain's CDR3 is CASRAETGNSFGYTF. For the CDR3, the DNA is TGTGCCAGCAGGGCCGAGACAGGGAACTCTTTTGGCTACACCTTC. The V gene is TRBV28, the J gene TRBJ1-2; 7 bases are shared with TRBD1. Germline values: CDR1 MDHEN, CDR2 SYDVKM. The CDR3 runs 15 residues. J lost 7 bases, V lost 6 bases, and 14 bases had no gene match.

This rearrangement joins TRBV4-1 to TRBJ2-3, with a possible D match to TRBD2 (5 bases). CDR1 is MGHRA and CDR2 is YSYEKL in the germline V gene. The CDR3 spans 16 residues. V dropped 3 bases and J dropped 1 base, with 14 bases sitting between them. The CDR3 nucleotides are TGCGCCAGCAGCCAGGAACCGTACGGGGGCACAGATACGCAGTATTTT. Its translation: CASSQEPYGGTDTQYF.

CDR3 nucleotides: TGTGCCAGCAGTGAAAGGGGCAGGGAAGGGTGGGATTCACCCCTCCACTTT. Translation: CASSERGREGWDSPLHF. J is TRBJ1-6 and V is TRBV2; D is possibly TRBD1 (5 bases). V lost 2 bases and J lost 8, with 19 bases in between. From germline, CDR1 is SNHLY and CDR2 FYNNEI. This CDR3 comprises 17 residues.

This chain uses TRBV29-1 with TRBJ1-2; D gene unclear. With 3 bases removed from V and 1 base from J, the gap between germline ends came to 15 bases. Germline V gene sequence: CDR1 SQVTM, CDR2 ANQGSEA. CDR3 size: 15 residues. CDR3 residues: CSVDSPPGINYGYTF. CDR3 nucleotide sequence: TGCAGCGTTGATTCCCCCCCCGGTATTAACTATGGCTACACCTTC.

The chain uses TRBV5-1 and TRBJ1-6, with TRBD1 identical over 8 bases. CDR1 SGHRS and CDR2 YFSETQ come from the germline V gene. V lost 0 bases and J lost 10; bases outside the gene matches: 6. This CDR3 is built from 15 residues. The CDR3, as DNA: TGCGCCAGCAGCTTGGCCGGGACAGGTCGGTCACCCCTCCACTTT. Amino acid sequence: CASSLAGTGRSPLHF.

This clone was seen just once. The chain carries TRBV7-2 and TRBJ2-3; no clear D. The CDR3 consists of 12 residues. Germline-derived CDR1 and CDR2 are SGHTA and FQGNSA. Deletions cut 5 bases from V and 6 bases from J, with 9 bases between. CDR3 residues: CASSRVTDTQYF. As DNA, the CDR3 is TGTGCCAGCAGCCGGGTTACCGATACGCAGTATTTT.

This CDR3 is CASSFDVQGAGGANVLTF. The CDR3, as DNA: TGTGCCAGCAGCTTCGACGTCCAGGGGGCAGGTGGGGCCAACGTCCTGACTTTC. The chain combines TRBV7-3 with TRBJ2-6; 8 positions agree with TRBD1. The V gene's germline CDR1 is SGHTA and CDR2 FQGTGA. CDR3 length: 18 residues. Trimming removed 3 bases from V and 3 bases from J; junction bases left unmatched: 10.

The sample holds a few counts of this clone. The CDR3, as DNA: TGTGCCAGTAGTCGGGCGAGGGGGGGCCTAGGTGAGCAGTTCTTC. Translation: CASSRARGGLGEQFF. This chain joins TRBV19 and TRBJ2-1; maybe TRBD2 (7 bases). The CDR3 is made up of 15 amino acids. Trimming took 5 bases from V and 9 from J, leaving 20 bases between them. The germline V gene has CDR1 LNHDA and CDR2 SQIVND (reference sequence).

This clone was detected a few times. The chain uses TRBV4-2 and TRBJ2-1; tentatively, D is TRBD1 (7 bases). The V end was cut by 4 bases, the J end by 1 base, with 14 bases between. This CDR3 contains 16 residues. CDR1 and CDR2 from the germline V gene are LGHNA and YNFKEQ. In DNA form, the CDR3 reads TGTGCCAGCAGCCCCAGGGGGGCGGGGTCCTACAATGAGCAGTTCTTC. It yields the protein CASSPRGAGSYNEQFF.

The chain uses TRBV14 and TRBJ2-5; D not certain. Germline CDR1 and CDR2: SGHDN and FVKESK. CDR3 size: 17 residues. V gave up 2 bases and J gave up 0 bases, with 16 bases separating them. CDR3 region: CASSQFGPHQYQETQYF. The CDR3 DNA sequence: TGTGCCAGCAGCCAATTTGGTCCGCACCAGTACCAAGAGACCCAGTACTTC.

The J gene is TRBJ1-3, the V gene TRBV15; D is ambiguous. Germline loops: CDR1 LNHNV, CDR2 YYDKDF (reference sequence). V lost 0 bases to trimming and J lost 4 bases, with 10 bases between them. This CDR3 spans 15 amino acids. The CDR3 nucleotides are TGTGCCACCAGCAGAGATGCCCGGTACGGAAACACCATATATTTT. It specifies CATSRDARYGNTIYF.

To note about this clone: The sample carries other DNA sequences with the same CDR3. The V call is TRBV5-1, the J call TRBJ2-3; 7 bases are a match to TRBD2. CDR1 SGHRS and CDR2 YFSETQ come from the germline V gene. Germline trimming cut 0 bases from V and 2 bases from J; bases unmatched to any gene: 3. CDR3 size: 15 residues. CDR3 in amino acids: CASSLVSGSTDTQYF. The CDR3 DNA follows: TGCGCCAGCAGCTTGGTTAGCGGGTCCACAGATACGCAGTATTTT.

This chain uses TRBV4-3 with TRBJ1-1; the D is unclear. Germline CDR1 LGHNA, CDR2 YSLEER. The CDR3 is 15 amino acids. The V end lost 1 base, the J end lost 1 base, and 10 bases lay between the germline ends. The CDR3 region is CASSQVAQENTEAFF. The CDR3 region has the DNA TGCGCCAGCAGCCAAGTTGCGCAGGAGAACACTGAAGCTTTCTTT.